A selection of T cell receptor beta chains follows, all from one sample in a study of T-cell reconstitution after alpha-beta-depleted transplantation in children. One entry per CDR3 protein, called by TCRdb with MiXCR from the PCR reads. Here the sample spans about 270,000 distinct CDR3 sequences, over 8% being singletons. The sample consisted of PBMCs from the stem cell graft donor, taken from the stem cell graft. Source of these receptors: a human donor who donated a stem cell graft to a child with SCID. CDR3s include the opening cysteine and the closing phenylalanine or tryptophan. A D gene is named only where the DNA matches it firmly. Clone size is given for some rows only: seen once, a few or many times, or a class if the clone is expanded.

CASSQRLSGDRGRRGEQYF TGTGCCAGCAGCCAAAGGCTATCGGGGGACAGGGGGCGTAGAGGAGAGCAGTACTTC TRBJ2-7 TRBV4-2 TRBD1 few
CASSAGTGTGHYEQYF TGTGCCAGCAGCGCAGGTACCGGGACGGGGCATTACGAGCAGTACTTC TRBJ2-7 TRBV9 . .
CASSLAGRDRRSYEQYF TGCGCCAGCAGCTTGGCGGGACGGGACAGGCGTTCCTACGAGCAGTACTTC TRBJ2-7 TRBV5-1 TRBD1 .
CASGLLAGGHTQYF TGTGCTAGTGGTTTGTTAGCGGGGGGTCATACGCAGTATTTT TRBJ2-3 TRBV12-5 TRBD2 .
CASSFTGGGEKLFF TGTGCCAGCAGCTTTACGGGGGGGGGAGAAAAACTGTTTTTT TRBJ1-4 TRBV7-9 . .
CASSPAGVDEKLFF TGTGCCAGCAGCCCGGCAGGGGTAGATGAAAAACTGTTTTTT TRBJ1-4 TRBV5-6 . many
CASSLPTKFNEQFF TGCGCCAGCAGCTTGCCTACTAAGTTCAATGAGCAGTTCTTC TRBJ2-1 TRBV5-1 . .
CASSLVGGVFNEQFF TGTGCCAGCAGCTTAGTGGGGGGGGTGTTCAATGAGCAGTTCTTC TRBJ2-1 TRBV7-6 TRBD2 .
CASSQQRSWYNEQFF TGTGCCAGCAGCCAACAGCGATCTTGGTACAATGAGCAGTTCTTC TRBJ2-1 TRBV14 . .
CASSLWGDYEQYF TGTGCCAGCAGCCTGTGGGGGGACTACGAGCAGTACTTC TRBJ2-7 TRBV9 . .
CASSRGWSNYGYTF TGTGCCAGCAGTAGGGGTTGGTCGAACTATGGCTACACCTTC TRBJ1-2 TRBV27 . .
CAIRNDNEQFF TGTGCCATCAGGAATGACAATGAGCAGTTCTTC TRBJ2-1 TRBV10-3 . few
CASSLGTWDQPQHF TGTGCCAGCAGTTTGGGGACTTGGGATCAGCCCCAGCATTTT TRBJ1-5 TRBV28 . .
CASSLLQEFWERAGSQYF TGTGCCAGCAGCTTGTTGCAGGAGTTTTGGGAGCGGGCGGGTTCCCAGTACTTC TRBJ2-5 TRBV5-5 . few
CASFLPRIKNTGELFF TGTGCCAGCTTCCTGCCGCGAATAAAGAACACCGGGGAGCTGTTTTTT TRBJ2-2 TRBV12-3/TRBV12-4 . few
CASSPRESSYNEQFF TGTGCCAGCTCCCCCAGGGAGAGCTCCTACAATGAGCAGTTCTTC TRBJ2-1 TRBV18 . .
CSARGQGAYEQYF TGCAGTGCTAGAGGACAGGGGGCCTACGAGCAGTACTTC TRBJ2-7 TRBV20-1 TRBD1 few
CASRQYGQGHEQYF TGTGCCAGCAGGCAATATGGTCAGGGTCACGAGCAGTACTTC TRBJ2-7 TRBV27 . few
CASSYADYNSPLHF TGTGCCAGCAGTTACGCAGATTATAATTCACCCCTCCACTTT TRBJ1-6 TRBV6-5 . .
CASSSHGNTEAFF TGTGCCAGCAGTTCACATGGGAACACTGAAGCTTTCTTT TRBJ1-1 TRBV12-3/TRBV12-4 . few
CASSPLPQGANSPLHF TGTGCCAGCTCACCACTCCCGCAGGGGGCGAATTCACCCCTCCACTTT TRBJ1-6 TRBV18 TRBD1 many
CASSTSSGPSTDTQYF TGCGCCAGCAGCACATCTAGCGGACCTAGCACAGATACGCAGTATTTT TRBJ2-3 TRBV5-1 TRBD2 .
CASSPGQGDTEAFF TGCGCCAGCAGCCCGGGACAGGGGGACACTGAAGCTTTCTTT TRBJ1-1 TRBV4-1 TRBD1 .
CSVEERSGRGEKLFF TGCAGCGTTGAAGAGCGCTCTGGGCGGGGGGAAAAACTGTTTTTT TRBJ1-4 TRBV29-1 . few
CASSQGTISTDTQYF TGTGCCAGCTCACAGGGGACCATTAGCACAGATACGCAGTATTTT TRBJ2-3 TRBV18 . few
CASSLSGGGVLGIQYF TGTGCCAGCAGCTTATCAGGGGGTGGGGTACTAGGCATTCAGTACTTC TRBJ2-4 TRBV7-2 TRBD1 few
CASSLEGNTIYF TGTGCCAGCAGCCTTGAGGGGAACACCATATATTTT TRBJ1-3 TRBV3-1 . many
CASSLDTGTSNNEQFF TGCGCCAGCAGCTTGGACACCGGGACGTCAAACAATGAGCAGTTCTTC TRBJ2-1 TRBV5-1 . .
CSAYTGTGIYYEQYF TGCAGTGCTTATACCGGGACAGGGATTTACTACGAGCAGTACTTC TRBJ2-7 TRBV20-1 TRBD1 .
CSAGGTRFGEKLFF TGCAGTGCGGGGGGGACGCGGTTTGGAGAAAAACTGTTTTTT TRBJ1-4 TRBV20-1 . few
CASSQEMGLNYGYTF TGTGCCAGCAGCCAAGAGATGGGCCTCAACTATGGCTACACCTTC TRBJ1-2 TRBV3-1 . few
CASSPPSGGPYEQYF TGTGCCAGCAGTCCCCCTAGCGGGGGGCCGTACGAGCAGTACTTC TRBJ2-7 TRBV6-1 TRBD2 .
CASSLRGPPSSGANVLTF TGCGCCAGCAGCTTACGGGGGCCCCCGTCTTCTGGGGCCAACGTCCTGACTTTC TRBJ2-6 TRBV5-1 . .
CASSFDRGGAPDTQYF TGTGCCAGCAGTTTTGACCGTGGGGGGGCCCCAGATACGCAGTATTTT TRBJ2-3 TRBV12-3/TRBV12-4 . .
CASSLEVKGPTGELFF TGCGCCAGCAGCTTGGAGGTGAAGGGTCCCACCGGGGAGCTGTTTTTT TRBJ2-2 TRBV5-1 . .
CASSLTGTGANVLTF TGTGCCAGCAGCTTAACAGGGACTGGGGCCAACGTCCTGACTTTC TRBJ2-6 TRBV7-3 . few
CASRVSGSTDTQYF TGCGCCAGCAGGGTTAGCGGCAGCACAGATACGCAGTATTTT TRBJ2-3 TRBV5-1 . many
CATSTWNEQFF TGTGCCACGTCGACCTGGAATGAGCAGTTCTTC TRBJ2-1 TRBV19 . .
CASSRRAETADTQYF TGTGCCAGCAGCCGCAGGGCGGAGACAGCAGATACGCAGTATTTT TRBJ2-3 TRBV25-1 . .
CASSSSGQVRTDTQYF TGTGCCAGCAGCTCATCCGGACAGGTGCGCACAGATACGCAGTATTTT TRBJ2-3 TRBV5-6 TRBD1 few
CASSLNFAAYNEQFF TGTGCCAGCAGCTTAAATTTCGCGGCCTACAATGAGCAGTTCTTC TRBJ2-1 TRBV7-3 . .